The 9 T cell receptor beta chains presented below share a single source sample, sequenced in a study of cytomegalovirus exposure and HLA in healthy donors. The study ran its PCR with 60 Vbeta and 13 Jbeta primers. The method was immunoSEQ multiplex PCR; TCRdb's version includes in-frame clones alone and lacks a portion of them. The sample contains 150,000 or so clones, more than 60% of which appear only once. The material sequenced was PBMCs. The receptors derive from a man aged 25 to 40 in good health and CMV-seropositive.

This clone has a handful of counts. The chain combines TRBV7-9 with TRBJ2-1; D gene uncertain. V lost 1 base and J 3 bases, leaving 7 bases between the germline ends. Per germline, CDR1 SEHNR and CDR2 FQNEAQ (reference sequence). The CDR3 sequence is 14 residues long. In DNA form, the CDR3 reads TGTGCCAGCAGCTTAGGTGCGGACTACAATGAGCAGTTCTTC. It yields the protein CASSLGADYNEQFF.

This chain's CDR3 is CASSRGAGADTQYF. CDR3 nucleotide sequence: TGTGCCAGCAGCCGGGGTGCGGGGGCAGATACGCAGTATTTT. The rearrangement joins TRBV7-9 to TRBJ2-3; 7 bases fit TRBD2. Germline V gene data show CDR1 as SEHNR and CDR2 as FQNEAQ (reference sequence). The J segment lost 4 bases and the V segment lost 5 bases, leaving 6 bases of the junction unmatched. CDR3 length equals 14 residues.

This clone is a singleton in its sample. V and J are TRBV9 and TRBJ2-2; D is unresolved. The germline CDR1 and CDR2 sequences are SGDLS and YYNGEE. The V end lost 3 bases, the J end lost 1 base, and 4 bases lay between the germline ends. The CDR3 contains 13 residues. DNA for the CDR3: TGTGCCAGCAGCGGCGAGAACACCGGGGAGCTGTTTTTT. This sequence encodes CASSGENTGELFF.

This chain links TRBV30 with TRBJ2-3; D not certain. CDR1 is GTSNPN, CDR2 SVGIG, per germline (reference sequence). This CDR3 region has 13 residues. V was clipped by 4 bases and J by 1 base, with 9 bases between them. As DNA, the CDR3 is TGTGCCTGGAAGGCTACAGGCACAGATACGCAGTATTTT. It translates to CAWKATGTDTQYF.

This sequence joins TRBV10-3 and TRBJ2-3; no clear D. This CDR3 spans 13 amino acids. Germline CDR1 ENHRY, CDR2 SYGVKD. Trimming pared 4 bases from V and 2 bases from J, leaving 7 bases between. The CDR3 bases are TGTGCCATCAGTGGGCCAACCACAGATACGCAGTATTTT. It specifies CAISGPTTDTQYF.

This clone was recorded a few times. This chain links TRBV6-1 with TRBJ1-2, with 7 bases lining up with TRBD1. J was trimmed by 7 bases and V by 2 bases; bases with no gene match: 10. The length of the CDR3 is 15 residues. The germline CDR1 and CDR2 sequences are MNHNS and SASEGT. Written as DNA, the CDR3 is TGTGCCAGCAGTGAAATGGGACAGTTGTTTTCTGGCTACACCTTC. Translated: CASSEMGQLFSGYTF.

The chain uses TRBV5-1 and TRBJ1-2, with a possible D match to TRBD1 (5 bases). V was clipped by 4 bases and J by 2 bases, with 12 bases between them. This CDR3 is built from 14 residues. Germline CDR1 SGHRS, CDR2 YFSETQ. The CDR3 sequence: CASSIDSPNYGYTF. The CDR3 region has the DNA TGCGCCAGCAGCATCGACAGTCCAAACTATGGCTACACCTTC.

The V and J genes are TRBV5-1 and TRBJ2-2, with D unresolved. The CDR3 is made up of 13 amino acids. Germline CDR1 is SGHRS and CDR2 is YFSETQ. V was cut by 0 bases and J by 7 bases, with 7 bases left in between. CDR3 sequence (DNA): TGCGCCAGCAGCTTGGAGCGAGGCGGGGAGCTGTTTTTT. It translates to CASSLERGGELFF.

The rearrangement joins TRBV11-2 to TRBJ1-5, with a tentative D call TRBD1 (5 bases). Trimming took 4 bases from V and 5 from J, leaving 15 bases between them. The germline CDR1 and CDR2 sequences are SGHAT and FQNNGV. CDR3 length equals 15 residues. The CDR3 loop is CASSSADNRDQPQHF. CDR3 bases: TGTGCCAGCAGCTCGGCGGACAACCGGGATCAGCCCCAGCATTTT.